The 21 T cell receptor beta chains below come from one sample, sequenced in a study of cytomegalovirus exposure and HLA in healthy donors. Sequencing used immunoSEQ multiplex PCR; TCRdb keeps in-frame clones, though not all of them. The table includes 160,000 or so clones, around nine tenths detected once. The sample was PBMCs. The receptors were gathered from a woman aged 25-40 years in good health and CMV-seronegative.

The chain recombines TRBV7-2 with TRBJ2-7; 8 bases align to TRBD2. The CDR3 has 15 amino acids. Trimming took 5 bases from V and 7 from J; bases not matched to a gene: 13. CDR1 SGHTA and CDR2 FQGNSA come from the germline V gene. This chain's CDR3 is CASSPLAGSAGEQYF. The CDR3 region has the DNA TGTGCCAGCAGCCCATTAGCGGGGTCGGCGGGGGAGCAGTACTTC.

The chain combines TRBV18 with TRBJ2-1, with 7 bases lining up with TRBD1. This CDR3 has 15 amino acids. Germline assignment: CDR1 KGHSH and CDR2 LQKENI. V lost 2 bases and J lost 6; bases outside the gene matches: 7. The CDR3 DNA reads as TGTGCCAGCTCACCAATGAGACAGGGCTCCAATGAGCAGTTCTTC. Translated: CASSPMRQGSNEQFF.

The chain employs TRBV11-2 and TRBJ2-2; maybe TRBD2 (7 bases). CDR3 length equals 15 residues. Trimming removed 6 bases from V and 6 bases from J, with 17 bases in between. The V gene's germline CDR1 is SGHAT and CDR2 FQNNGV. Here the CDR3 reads CASRSTRGGPGELFF. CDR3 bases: TGTGCCAGCAGGTCTACAAGGGGGGGCCCCGGGGAGCTGTTTTTT.

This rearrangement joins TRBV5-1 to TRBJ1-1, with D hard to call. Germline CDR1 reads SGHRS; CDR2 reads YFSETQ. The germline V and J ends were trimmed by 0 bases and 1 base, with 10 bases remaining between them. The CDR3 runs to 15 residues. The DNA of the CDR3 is TGCGCCAGCAGCTTGGGTGTCACACGGAACACTGAAGCTTTCTTT. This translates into CASSLGVTRNTEAFF.

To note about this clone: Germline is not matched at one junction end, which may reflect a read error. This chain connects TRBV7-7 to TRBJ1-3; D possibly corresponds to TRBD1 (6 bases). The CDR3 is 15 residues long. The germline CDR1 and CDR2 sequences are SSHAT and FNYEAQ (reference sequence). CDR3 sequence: CASSLGSGVGNTIYF. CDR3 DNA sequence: TGTGCTAGCAGCTTAGGGTCAGGGGTTGGAAACACCATATATTTT.

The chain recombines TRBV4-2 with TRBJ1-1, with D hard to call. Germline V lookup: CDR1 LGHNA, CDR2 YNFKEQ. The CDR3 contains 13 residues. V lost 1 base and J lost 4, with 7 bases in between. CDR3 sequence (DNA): TGTGCCAGCAGCCAAGTGGCGGGCACTGAAGCTTTCTTT. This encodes CASSQVAGTEAFF.

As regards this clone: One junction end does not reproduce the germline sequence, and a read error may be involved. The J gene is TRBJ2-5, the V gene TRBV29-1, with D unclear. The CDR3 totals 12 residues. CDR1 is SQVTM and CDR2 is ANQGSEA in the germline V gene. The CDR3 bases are TGCAGCGCTGAACGGTCCCAAGAGACCCAGTACTTC. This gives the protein CSAERSQETQYF.

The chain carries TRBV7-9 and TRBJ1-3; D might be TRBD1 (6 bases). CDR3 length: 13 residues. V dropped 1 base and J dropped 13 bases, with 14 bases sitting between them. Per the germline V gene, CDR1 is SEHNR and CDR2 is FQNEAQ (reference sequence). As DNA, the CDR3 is TGTGCCAGCAGCTTAGTGGCAGGGGAGAAAATATATTTT. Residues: CASSLVAGEKIYF.

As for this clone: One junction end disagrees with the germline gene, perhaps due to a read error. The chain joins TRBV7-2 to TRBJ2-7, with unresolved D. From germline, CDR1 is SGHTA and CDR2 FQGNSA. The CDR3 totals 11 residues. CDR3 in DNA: TGTGCCAGCAGCGCGACGCCCCCAGCGCACTTC. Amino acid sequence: CASSATPPAHF. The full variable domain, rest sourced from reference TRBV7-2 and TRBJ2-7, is GAGVSQSPSNKVTEKGKDVELRCDPISGHTALYWYRQSLGQGLEFLIYFQGNSAPDKSGLPSDRFSAERTGGSVSTLTIQRTQQEDSAVYLCASSATPPAHFGPGTRLTVT.

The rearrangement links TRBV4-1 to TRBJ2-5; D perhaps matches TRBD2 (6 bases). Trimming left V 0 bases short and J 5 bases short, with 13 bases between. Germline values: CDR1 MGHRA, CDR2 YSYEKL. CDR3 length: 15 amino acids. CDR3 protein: CASSQDRARGETQYF. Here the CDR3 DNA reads TGCGCCAGCAGCCAAGATCGAGCCCGGGGGGAGACCCAGTACTTC.

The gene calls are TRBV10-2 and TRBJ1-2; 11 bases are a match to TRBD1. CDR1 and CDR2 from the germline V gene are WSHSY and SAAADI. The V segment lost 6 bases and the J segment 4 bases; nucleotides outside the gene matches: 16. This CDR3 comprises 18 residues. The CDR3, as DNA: TGCGCCAGCAGACCCCACACAGAGGGACAGGGGGGGGTCTATGGCTACACCTTC. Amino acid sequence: CASRPHTEGQGGVYGYTF.

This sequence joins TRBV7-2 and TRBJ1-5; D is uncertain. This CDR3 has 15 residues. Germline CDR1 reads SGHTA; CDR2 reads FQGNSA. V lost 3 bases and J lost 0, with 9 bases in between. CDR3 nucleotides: TGTGCCAGCAGCTTGGCGGCAGATAGCAATCAGCCCCAGCATTTT. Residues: CASSLAADSNQPQHF.

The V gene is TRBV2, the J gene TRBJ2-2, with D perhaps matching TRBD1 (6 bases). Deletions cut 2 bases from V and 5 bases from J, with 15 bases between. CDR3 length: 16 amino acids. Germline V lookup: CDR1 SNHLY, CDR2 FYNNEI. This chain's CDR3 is CASSELGALITGELFF. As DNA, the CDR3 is TGTGCCAGCAGTGAATTGGGGGCCTTAATTACCGGGGAGCTGTTTTTT. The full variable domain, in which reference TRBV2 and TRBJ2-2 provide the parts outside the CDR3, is EPEVTQTPSHQVTQMGQEVILRCVPISNHLYFYWYRQILGQKVEFLVSFYNNEISEKSEIFDDQFSVERPDGSNFTLKIRSTKLEDSAMYFCASSELGALITGELFFGEGSRLTVL.

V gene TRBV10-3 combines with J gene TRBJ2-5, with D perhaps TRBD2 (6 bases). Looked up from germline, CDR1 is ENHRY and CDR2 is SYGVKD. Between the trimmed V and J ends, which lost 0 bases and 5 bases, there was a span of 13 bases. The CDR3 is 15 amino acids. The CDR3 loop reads CAISESNAGGETQYF. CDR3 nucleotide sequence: TGTGCCATCAGTGAGTCGAATGCTGGGGGGGAGACCCAGTACTTC.

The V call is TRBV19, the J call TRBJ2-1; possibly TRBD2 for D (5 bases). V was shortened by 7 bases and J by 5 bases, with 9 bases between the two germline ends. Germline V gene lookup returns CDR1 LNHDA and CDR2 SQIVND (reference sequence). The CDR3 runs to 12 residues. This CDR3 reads CASMERDNEQFF. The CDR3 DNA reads TGTGCCAGTATGGAGAGGGACAATGAGCAGTTCTTC. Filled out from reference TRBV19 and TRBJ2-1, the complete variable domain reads DGGITQSPKYLFRKEGQNVTLSCEQNLNHDAMYWYRQDPGQGLRLIYYSQIVNDFQKGDIAEGYSVSREKKESFPLTVTSAQKNPTAFYLCASMERDNEQFFGPGTRLTVL.

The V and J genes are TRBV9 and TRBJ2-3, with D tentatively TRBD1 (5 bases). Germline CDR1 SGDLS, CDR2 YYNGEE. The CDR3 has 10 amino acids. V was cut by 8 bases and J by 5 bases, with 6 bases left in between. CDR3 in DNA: TGTGCCAGAGGACAAGATACGCAGTATTTT. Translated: CARGQDTQYF. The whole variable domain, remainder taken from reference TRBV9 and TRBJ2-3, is DSGVTQTPKHLITATGQRVTLRCSPRSGDLSVYWYQQSLDQGLQFLIQYYNGEERAKGNILERFSAQQFPDLHSELNLSSLELGDSALYFCARGQDTQYFGPGTRLTVL.

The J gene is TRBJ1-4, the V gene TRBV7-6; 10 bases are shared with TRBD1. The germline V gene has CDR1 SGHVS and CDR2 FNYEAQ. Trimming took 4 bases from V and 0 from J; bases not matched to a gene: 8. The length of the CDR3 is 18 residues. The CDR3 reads CASSSASGTGATNEKLFF. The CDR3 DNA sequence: TGTGCCAGCAGCTCAGCATCCGGGACAGGGGCAACTAATGAAAAACTGTTTTTT.

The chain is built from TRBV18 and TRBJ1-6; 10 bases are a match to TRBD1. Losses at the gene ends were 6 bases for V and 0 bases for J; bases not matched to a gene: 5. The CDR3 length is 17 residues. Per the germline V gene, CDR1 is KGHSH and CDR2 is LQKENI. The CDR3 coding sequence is TGTGCCAGCTCGAGAGACAGGGGGCTCTCCTATAATTCACCCCTCCACTTT. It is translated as CASSRDRGLSYNSPLHF. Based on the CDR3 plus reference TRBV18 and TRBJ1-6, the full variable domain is NAGVMQNPRHLVRRRGQEARLRCSPMKGHSHVYWYRQLPEEGLKFMVYLQKENIIDESGMPKERFSAEFPKEGPSILRIQQVVRGDSAAYFCASSRDRGLSYNSPLHFGNGTRLTVT.

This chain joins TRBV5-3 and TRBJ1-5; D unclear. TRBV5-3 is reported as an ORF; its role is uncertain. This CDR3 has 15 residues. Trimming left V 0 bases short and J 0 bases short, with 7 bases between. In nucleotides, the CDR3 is TGTGCCAGAAGCTTGGCACAGTTTAGCAATCAGCCCCAGCATTTT. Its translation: CARSLAQFSNQPQHF.

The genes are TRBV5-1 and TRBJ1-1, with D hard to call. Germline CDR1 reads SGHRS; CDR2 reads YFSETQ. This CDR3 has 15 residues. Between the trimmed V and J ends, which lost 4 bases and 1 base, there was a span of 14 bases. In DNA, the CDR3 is TGCGCCAGCAGCCCGGTTGGAGCGGCGAACACTGAAGCTTTCTTT. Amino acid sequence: CASSPVGAANTEAFF.

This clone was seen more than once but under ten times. The chain's CDR3 is CAEGSGNSPLHF. CDR3 bases: TGTGCCGAAGGGAGTGGGAATTCACCCCTCCACTTT. J is TRBJ1-6 and V is TRBV21-1. TRBV21-1 is a documented pseudogene. The CDR3 runs 12 residues.